This TCR beta chain was identified in a study of blood T cells in healthy people across ages. The table lists this clonotype with many counts. A sample-barcoded 5' primer and a J-beta primer mix were used in a second PCR of roughly 6 to 12 cycles. A tag from a template-switch adaptor with 12 random nucleotides marked each cDNA molecule. From the 5' RACE reads, TCRdb called clonotypes with MiXCR, one entry per CDR3 protein. The sample lists under 2 million distinct CDR3 sequences, almost 35% occurring once. This sequence originates from a woman younger than 45 in good health. What was sequenced was blood.

The CDR3 region is CANIRTSQETQYF. The CDR3 nucleotides read TGCGCCAACATACGGACTAGTCAAGAGACCCAGTACTTC. The chain couples TRBV5-1 to TRBJ2-5; 7 nucleotides line up with TRBD2. CDR1 is SGHRS, CDR2 YFSETQ, per germline. This CDR3 spans 13 amino acids. The V and J ends lost 9 bases and 2 bases, in that order; junction bases with no gene match: 7.